This T cell receptor (beta chain) was identified in a study of blood T cell repertoires in COVID-19. On the study more broadly: Material from acute and convalescent COVID-19 was sourced from the United States, Italy and Spain. From T cells, B-cell-depleted T cells, or PBMCs came the material, which was cDNA or gDNA.

Original methodology: Using reference gene primer amplification, nucleated cell counts were estimated. The data were produced by immunoSEQ multiplex PCR, yet TCRdb's version contains in-frame clones alone and is incomplete. V, J and clone size are taken as reported in that table, and D and trimming were inferred from the DNA itself. The sample contains some 250,000 clones, 86% of which appear only once. CDR1 is SGHTA and CDR2 is FQGNSA in the germline V gene. CDR3 length: 14 residues. Between the trimmed V and J ends, which lost 3 bases and 9 bases, there was a span of 15 bases. Sample: peripheral blood. The chain combines TRBV7-2 with TRBJ1-5; D might be TRBD1 (5 bases). The clonotype originates from an elderly man with acute or convalescent COVID-19. This chain's CDR3 is CASSFKGLQGPQHF. CDR3 sequence (DNA): TGTGCCAGCAGCTTCAAGGGGTTACAAGGGCCCCAGCATTTT.